The T cell receptor beta chain described here comes from a study of identical twins. Study conclusions and caveats: Low generation-probability sequences were in excess among twin-shared out-of-frame alpha sequences. Insertions were reduced in abundant cord blood beta clonotypes but not in memory repertoires.

The germline V gene encodes CDR1 DFQATT and CDR2 SNEGSKA (reference sequence). CDR3 length: 12 amino acids. With 3 bases removed from V and 10 bases from J, the gap between germline ends came to 13 bases. MiXCR, run by TCRdb on the 5' RACE reads, gives a single entry per CDR3 protein. Of under 800,000 distinct CDR3 sequences in the sample, 20% to 25% are singletons; the top ten hold roughly 4%. There are a few counts of this clonotype. Antigen specificity is unknown. In addition, the sample was reused for a study of T cells expressing NK-cell markers. That source reports: These same clonotypes (in a few donors) also led the CD3+CD56-NKG2C+ fraction.

The V gene is TRBV20-1, the J gene TRBJ2-1; D might be TRBD1 (6 bases). The sample consisted of PBMCs. The TCR comes from a woman aged 18 to 35 in good health. CDR3 DNA sequence: TGCAGTGCTAGTTCAGGGGTGAAGGAGCAGTTCTTC. It specifies CSASSGVKEQFF.